The 26 T cell receptor beta chains below were found in one sample sequenced in a study of beta chain features in type 1 diabetes. Reverse transcribing all isolated RNA meant expressed TCRB transcripts were sequenced. Profiled with immunoSEQ multiplex PCR; TCRdb holds only in-frame clones, not every one. The data show roughly 140,000 clones, 11% seen once. The sample comprised central memory CD4+ T cells from blood. All receptors derive from a man between 18 and 35 years old in good health.

This clone was detected only a few times. This sequence joins TRBV6-5 and TRBJ1-2, with D tentatively TRBD1 (6 bases). Germline lookup yields CDR1 MNHEY and CDR2 SVGAGI. This CDR3 comprises 16 residues. V lost 4 bases, J lost 6 bases, and 21 bases lay in between. The CDR3, as DNA: TGTGCCAGCAGTTCTCCGGAGCGGGGGCGCGTTGATGGCTACACCTTC. Protein product: CASSSPERGRVDGYTF.

This chain joins TRBV10-1 and TRBJ2-1, with TRBD2 matching over 7 bases. The CDR3 has 16 amino acids. The germline V gene has CDR1 WNHNN and CDR2 SYGVQD (reference sequence). Trimming removed 6 bases from V and 0 bases from J; junction bases left unmatched: 8. The DNA for the CDR3 is TGCGCCAGCAGAATCCAGCGGGATCCCTCCTACAATGAGCAGTTCTTC. Protein product: CASRIQRDPSYNEQFF.

This chain joins TRBV5-1 and TRBJ1-4; D remains unclear. CDR1 and CDR2 from the germline V gene are SGHRS and YFSETQ. V was trimmed by 4 bases and J by 8 bases, leaving 15 bases between them. The CDR3 length is 14 residues. The CDR3 sequence: CASSIEGGREKLFF. In DNA form, the CDR3 reads TGCGCCAGCAGCATTGAAGGTGGTCGGGAAAAACTGTTTTTT.

In this sample, this clone turned up a few times. The chain recombines TRBV7-2 with TRBJ2-3; a weak D match, TRBD1 (5 bases). Germline V CDR1 and CDR2: SGHTA, FQGNSA. The CDR3 loop spans 14 amino acids. V shed 5 bases and J shed 2 bases, with 11 bases lying between them. The CDR3 nucleotides read TGTGCCAGCAGCGGCCGACAGCACACAGATACGCAGTATTTT. Amino acid sequence: CASSGRQHTDTQYF.

This clone was counted between two and nine times. Other DNA sequences in the sample encode the same CDR3. This rearrangement joins TRBV18 to TRBJ2-7; D is tentatively TRBD1 or TRBD2 (5 bases each). Trimming shortened V by 2 bases and J by 4 bases, and 9 bases separated the two germline ends. Germline CDR1 reads KGHSH; CDR2 reads LQKENI. This CDR3 has 13 amino acids. The DNA of the CDR3 is TGTGCCAGCTCACCATGGGACCCATACGAGCAGTACTTC. Residues: CASSPWDPYEQYF. Using reference TRBV18 and TRBJ2-7 for the parts outside the CDR3, the full variable domain is NAGVMQNPRHLVRRRGQEARLRCSPMKGHSHVYWYRQLPEEGLKFMVYLQKENIIDESGMPKERFSAEFPKEGPSILRIQQVVRGDSAAYFCASSPWDPYEQYFGPGTRLTVT.

The CDR3 nucleotides are TGTGCCAGCCTAGACAGGGGGACAGATACGCAGTATTTT. It yields the protein CASLDRGTDTQYF. This sequence joins TRBV28 and TRBJ2-3, with 9 bases lining up with TRBD1. The CDR3 has 13 residues. The V segment lost 8 bases and the J segment 3 bases; nucleotides outside the gene matches: 3. CDR1 is MDHEN and CDR2 is SYDVKM in the germline V gene.

This clone was detected a few times. This rearrangement joins TRBV28 to TRBJ1-5; D is ambiguous. Trimming cost V 5 bases and J 0 bases, with 8 bases left between them. The V gene's germline CDR1 is MDHEN and CDR2 SYDVKM. This CDR3 is built from 14 residues. The CDR3 spells CASSAGNSNQPQHF. Here the CDR3 DNA reads TGTGCCAGCAGTGCGGGGAATAGCAATCAGCCCCAGCATTTT. Together with reference TRBV28 and TRBJ1-5, the CDR3 gives the full variable domain: DVKVTQSSRYLVKRTGEKVFLECVQDMDHENMFWYRQDPGLGLRLIYFSYDVKMKEKGDIPEGYSVSREKKERFSLILESASTNQTSMYLCASSAGNSNQPQHFGDGTRLSIL.

This clone was observed a single time. V gene TRBV11-3 combines with J gene TRBJ2-1; possible D gene TRBD2, 6 bases. Trimming cost V 5 bases and J 0 bases, with 14 bases left between them. CDR1 is SGHNT and CDR2 is YENEEA in the germline V gene. This CDR3 is built from 16 residues. The CDR3 loop reads CASSRGLSSSYNEQFF. CDR3 DNA sequence: TGTGCCAGCAGCAGGGGACTCTCCAGCTCCTACAATGAGCAGTTCTTC.

This clone has at least ten counts. The chain has TRBV7-9 and TRBJ2-5; tentative D call: TRBD2 (6 bases). Looked up from germline, CDR1 is SEHNR and CDR2 is FQNEAQ (reference sequence). This CDR3 comprises 15 residues. The V end was cut by 4 bases, the J end by 0 bases, with 12 bases between. The CDR3 DNA reads as TGTGCCAGCAGCTCCGGACCTAGCGACCAAGAGACCCAGTACTTC. The encoded protein is CASSSGPSDQETQYF.

The rearrangement uses TRBV28 and TRBJ2-7, with TRBD2 as a possible D gene (6 bases). The germline V gene has CDR1 MDHEN and CDR2 SYDVKM. V was trimmed by 7 bases and J by 5 bases, leaving 15 bases between them. The CDR3 is 13 residues long. CDR3: CASTRAGLDEQYF. In DNA form, the CDR3 reads TGTGCCAGCACCCGTGCGGGGCTGGACGAGCAGTACTTC.

Comment on this clone: The conserved phenylalanine or tryptophan normally closing the CDR3 is absent here, so this likely arose from a read error. The limits of the CDR3 on the DNA are not certain, so only TCRdb's listed CDR3 is given. This rearrangement joins TRBV6-4 to TRBJ2-3; the D segment call TRBD2 is taken from the table without a DNA check. The CDR3 adds up to 12 amino acids, both ends counted. Germline-derived CDR1 and CDR2 are MRHNA and SNTAGT. The CDR3 loop is CASSAPGAGGLP.

The CDR3: CASRVPGQGGYGYTF. The CDR3 nucleotides are TGTGCCAGCAGGGTACCGGGACAGGGAGGATATGGCTACACCTTC. The genes are TRBV28 and TRBJ1-2, with TRBD1 matching over 9 bases. The J segment lost 5 bases and the V segment lost 6 bases, leaving 10 bases of the junction unmatched. Germline V CDR1 and CDR2: MDHEN, SYDVKM. This CDR3 contains 15 residues.

This clone was observed a handful of times. V gene TRBV10-3 combines with J gene TRBJ1-3; D gene uncertain. This CDR3 is built from 13 residues. Germline V gene sequence: CDR1 ENHRY, CDR2 SYGVKD. V was cut by 9 bases and J by 0 bases, with 9 bases left in between. CDR3 loop: CAIKGFSGNTIYF. Written as DNA, the CDR3 is TGTGCCATAAAAGGTTTCTCTGGAAACACCATATATTTT.

This clone was seen more than once but under ten times. The CDR3 loop reads CASSRYVGGSEQYF. CDR3 nucleotides: TGTGCCAGCAGCCGCTATGTGGGCGGTAGCGAGCAGTACTTC. The chain carries TRBV14 and TRBJ2-7; D is unresolved. Between the trimmed V and J ends, which lost 4 bases and 6 bases, there was a span of 16 bases. The CDR3 has 14 residues. Germline V lookup: CDR1 SGHDN, CDR2 FVKESK. Looking up the rest from reference TRBV14 and TRBJ2-7 gives the full variable domain: EAGVTQFPSHSVIEKGQTVTLRCDPISGHDNLYWYRRVMGKEIKFLLHFVKESKQDESGMPNNRFLAERTGGTYSTLKVQPAELEDSGVYFCASSRYVGGSEQYFGPGTRLTVT.

The chain joins TRBV15 to TRBJ2-5; possibly TRBD2 for D (6 bases). The J call may not be correct, given that the DNA end is closer to TRBJ2-7. Germline CDR1 is LNHNV and CDR2 is YYDKDF (reference sequence). This CDR3 contains 15 residues. The CDR3 nucleotides are TGTGCCACCAGCCCTGACTCACGCGGGGTTTACGAGCAGTACTTC. It yields the protein CATSPDSRGVYEQYF.

The chain carries TRBV23-1 and TRBJ1-6, with TRBD1 as a possible D gene (5 bases). TRBV23-1 carries the ORF label, with uncertain function. CDR3 length: 16 residues. V was clipped by 0 bases and J by 9 bases, with 15 bases between them. This CDR3 reads CASSQSSWGTGSPLHF. In DNA, the CDR3 is TGCGCCAGCAGTCAATCCTCATGGGGGACGGGTTCACCCCTCCACTTT.

A few counts support this clone. The chain couples TRBV19 to TRBJ2-1; 9 bases agree with TRBD1. Trimming removed 5 bases from V and 6 bases from J; junction bases left unmatched: 8. The CDR3 has 15 amino acids. Germline V lookup: CDR1 LNHDA, CDR2 SQIVND (reference sequence). This CDR3 reads CASSSGQGTLNEQFF. CDR3 coding DNA: TGTGCCAGTAGTTCTGGACAGGGGACCCTCAATGAGCAGTTCTTC.

The sample holds a few counts of this clone. J is TRBJ2-2 and V is TRBV6-6; perhaps TRBD2 as D (5 bases). The length of the CDR3 is 16 residues. The germline CDR1 and CDR2 sequences are MNHNY and SVGAGI (reference sequence). V was trimmed by 2 bases and J by 5 bases, leaving 15 bases between them. CDR3 DNA sequence: TGTGCCAGCAGTTACAAAACTAGTGGTGGTACCGGGGAGCTGTTTTTT. It specifies CASSYKTSGGTGELFF.

This clone occurred once. This chain uses TRBV13 with TRBJ2-7; D unclear. This CDR3 region has 15 residues. The germline V and J ends were trimmed by 4 bases and 0 bases, with 13 bases remaining between them. CDR1 is PRHDT, CDR2 FYEKMQ, per germline (reference sequence). As DNA, the CDR3 is TGTGCCAGCAGCTCCCTAAGATGGGACTCCTACGAGCAGTACTTC. This encodes CASSSLRWDSYEQYF.

The rearrangement joins TRBV7-9 to TRBJ2-7; 7 bases map to TRBD1. The V and J ends lost 4 bases and 2 bases, in that order; junction bases with no gene match: 5. This CDR3 spans 14 amino acids. CDR1 is SEHNR, CDR2 FQNEAQ, per germline (reference sequence). In nucleotides, the CDR3 is TGTGCCAGCAGCTCGACAGGGTTGCCCTACGAGCAGTACTTC. Translated, it gives CASSSTGLPYEQYF.

V is TRBV7-9 and J is TRBJ2-5, with 11 bases that match TRBD2. CDR3 size: 17 residues. Germline CDR1 reads SEHNR; CDR2 reads FQNEAQ (reference sequence). V shed 8 bases, J shed 0 bases, and the junction held 11 bases outside the gene matches. CDR3 coding DNA: TGTGCCAGCGCTCCGGGACTAGCGGTCACGTACCAAGAGACCCAGTACTTC. This gives the protein CASAPGLAVTYQETQYF.

The V and J genes are TRBV5-1 and TRBJ2-1, with D possibly being TRBD2 (5 bases). Trimming pared 0 bases from V and 9 bases from J, leaving 13 bases between. This CDR3 contains 14 residues. Germline-derived CDR1 and CDR2 are SGHRS and YFSETQ. The CDR3: CASSLGGAGAEQFF. As DNA, the CDR3 is TGCGCCAGCAGCTTGGGCGGCGCGGGTGCTGAGCAGTTCTTC.

This clone was seen a few times. Distinct nucleotide sequences in the sample also encode this CDR3. The chain is built from TRBV7-2 and TRBJ2-7, with 7 bases lining up with TRBD2. With V trimmed by 2 bases and J by 0 bases, 1 base remained unmatched. Germline lookup yields CDR1 SGHTA and CDR2 FQGNSA. This CDR3 has 14 residues. The CDR3 protein is CASSLLAASYEQYF. The CDR3 DNA is TGTGCCAGCAGCTTACTAGCGGCCTCCTACGAGCAGTACTTC.

This clone was counted only a few times. The V and J genes are TRBV7-2 and TRBJ2-7, with D perhaps assigned TRBD1 or TRBD2 (5 bases each). The ends were cut back, 10 bases at V and 3 bases at J, with 19 bases in the middle. This CDR3 has 14 amino acids. Per germline, CDR1 SGHTA and CDR2 FQGNSA. In DNA form, the CDR3 reads TGTGCCACCCAAAGGGACCGTGGGGTCTACGAGCAGTACTTC. It yields the protein CATQRDRGVYEQYF.

This clone has just a few counts. The chain combines TRBV25-1 with TRBJ2-5, with D possibly TRBD1 on 6 matching bases. The CDR3 is made up of 14 amino acids. Trimming cost V 4 bases and J 5 bases, with 14 bases left between them. CDR1 and CDR2 from the germline V gene are MGHDK and SYGVNS. The CDR3 nucleotides read TGTGCCAGCAGTGGGGACAAGAGATGGGAGACCCAGTACTTC. This translates into CASSGDKRWETQYF.

Note on this clone: A clone one base away is much larger, so this may be a read error. J is TRBJ2-3 and V is TRBV4-2; unclear D gene. Germline V CDR1 and CDR2: LGHNA, YNFKEQ. The V end was cut by 5 bases, the J end by 6 bases, with 6 bases between. CDR3 size: 11 residues. This CDR3 reads CASSLGDTQYF. DNA for the CDR3: TGTGCCAGCAGCTTGGGGGATACGCAGTATTTT.